Detailed here is one TCR beta chain. The clone's antigen remains unknown. No per-base quality is available; no much larger clone lies one base away. The data were taken from a study of PD-L1 blockade in urothelial cancer listed by TCRdb under 2017. For context, the study as a whole: Every patient began therapy at some point between 2013 and 2015 and was given atezolizumab 1,200 mg intravenously every 3 weeks. Twenty-five of 29 patients were identified as males with urothelial cancer of bladder origin, and a prior smoking history was reported by 18 of 29 patients. Patients had an ECOG performance status of 0 or 1 and had received between 0 and 3 prior chemotherapy regimens. Blood samples were analyzed at two time points: 3 weeks after treatment start (second dose) and 6 weeks after treatment start. Blood samples gave a median of about 140,000 T cells and 77,000 or so unique TCRs, with a median clonality of roughly 0.08. Somatic, immune and clinical correlates of response to PD-L1 blockade with atezolizumab in urothelial cancer were the focus of an exploratory multi-omic analysis. TCR sequencing covered pretreatment tumor samples and matched, serially collected peripheral blood taken before and after atezolizumab treatment. Durable clinical benefit was defined as progression-free survival longer than 6 months, and TCR features were also tested against progression-free and overall survival. In the same patients who had TCR sequencing, pretreatment tumors also underwent whole exome sequencing and RNA sequencing. About 10 patients reached durable clinical benefit, while 20 patients did not. Pretreatment blood TCR-seq was available for twenty-nine patients, at least one posttreatment blood collection was obtained for 24 patients, and tumor TCR-seq was available for 24 patients. General conclusions and limits of the study: Because the sample size was small (n of about 30) and many exploratory analyses were performed, the results are intended to be hypothesis-generating. Patients with durable benefit showed greater expansion of tumor-associated TCR clones in peripheral blood 3 weeks after starting treatment (n of about 20, p = 0.022). A pretreatment peripheral blood TCR clonality below the median was linked to improved progression-free and overall survival.

The germline V gene (reference sequence) gives CDR1 as LNHDA and CDR2 as SQIVND. Its CDR3 holds 14 amino acids, cysteine through phenylalanine. Just the 42-base CDR3 DNA is kept, in frame starting at base 1. V is reduced by 10 bases and J by 1 base, leaving a spacing of 14 bases between them. The cohort included 25 to 30 patients with locally advanced or metastatic urothelial carcinoma who were treated at Memorial Sloan Kettering on a trial protocol. Peripheral blood mononuclear cells were collected pretreatment and during treatment, at between 1 and 8 total time points per patient. The Qiagen DNeasy Blood extraction kit was used to purify genomic DNA from total PBMCs and tumor samples. Collected pretreatment and during treatment, PBMCs were isolated and stored as previously described. Synthetic TCR analog templates were spiked into each PCR so that absolute template abundance could be estimated from read counts. The immunoSEQ assay was used to amplify TCRbeta CDR3 regions from genomic DNA with bias-controlled V and J gene primers. Rearranged TCRbeta segments were sequenced at approximately 20X coverage. Per the source publication's procedure: Sequencing errors were corrected by clustering and CDR3s were annotated against IMGT to assign V, D and J genes. Downstream analyses used only productive TCRbeta rearrangements and left out out-of-frame or stop-codon sequences. To compute clonality, Shannon entropy was normalized by the log of the number of unique productive sequences and then subtracted from one. Fisher's exact test with Benjamini-Hochberg correction, using a cutoff of adjusted p below 0.01, was how clones that differed between time points or between blood and tumor were identified. Drawn from immuneACCESS, this table holds only the in-frame rearrangements with V and J called that TCRdb kept. Clones are partly lost; checked studies trace under half to an unresolved V gene and leave the rest unexplained. The DNA was the basis for D and trimming; V, J and clone size are from that table. This sample lists roughly 56,000 clones; over 70% were detected once. The biggest ten clones account for 4.5% of the sample.

The chain is encoded by TRBV19 joined to TRBJ1-5; TRBD1 could be the D gene, as 5 bases match. The clonotype originates from a man aged 65-85 years with urothelial cancer. The sample in question was PBMCs, obtained around atezolizumab (anti-PD-L1) treatment. The nucleotide sequence is TGTGCCACAAGAACCAGGGCCAGCAATCAGCCCCAGCATTTT. The resulting protein is CATRTRASNQPQHF.